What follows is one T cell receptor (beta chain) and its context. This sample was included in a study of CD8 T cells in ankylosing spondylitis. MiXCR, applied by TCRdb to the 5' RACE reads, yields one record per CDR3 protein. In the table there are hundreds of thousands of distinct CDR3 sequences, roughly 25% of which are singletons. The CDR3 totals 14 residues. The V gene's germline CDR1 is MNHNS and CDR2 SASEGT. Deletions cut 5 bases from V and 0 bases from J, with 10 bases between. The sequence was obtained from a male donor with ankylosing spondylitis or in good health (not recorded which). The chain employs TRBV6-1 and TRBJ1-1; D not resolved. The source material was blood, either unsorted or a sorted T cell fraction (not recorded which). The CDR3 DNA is TGTGCCAGCAGTCGGCACTCGCTGAACACTGAAGCTTTCTTT. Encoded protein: CASSRHSLNTEAFF.